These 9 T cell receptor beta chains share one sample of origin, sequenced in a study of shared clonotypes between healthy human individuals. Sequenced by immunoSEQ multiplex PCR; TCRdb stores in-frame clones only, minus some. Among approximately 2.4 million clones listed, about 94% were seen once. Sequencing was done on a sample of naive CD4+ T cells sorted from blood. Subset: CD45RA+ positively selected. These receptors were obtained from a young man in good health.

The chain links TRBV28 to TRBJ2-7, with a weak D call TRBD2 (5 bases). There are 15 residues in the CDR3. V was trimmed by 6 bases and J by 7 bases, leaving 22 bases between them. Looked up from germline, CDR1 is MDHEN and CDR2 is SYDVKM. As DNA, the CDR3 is TGTGCCAGCAGCTACGGGATTTGGAAGGCCACGGAGCAGTACTTC. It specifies CASSYGIWKATEQYF.

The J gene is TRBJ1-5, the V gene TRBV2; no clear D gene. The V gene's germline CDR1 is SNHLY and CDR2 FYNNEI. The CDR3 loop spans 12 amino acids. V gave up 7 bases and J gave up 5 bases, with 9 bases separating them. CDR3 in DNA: TGTGCCAGCAAAGGGTTGGATCAGCCCCAGCATTTT. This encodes CASKGLDQPQHF.

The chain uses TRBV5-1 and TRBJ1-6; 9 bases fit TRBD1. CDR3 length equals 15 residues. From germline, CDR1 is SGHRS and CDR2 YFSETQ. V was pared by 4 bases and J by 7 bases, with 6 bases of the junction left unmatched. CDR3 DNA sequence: TGCGCCAGCAGCACGTGGACAGGGGAGAATTCACCCCTCCACTTT. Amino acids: CASSTWTGENSPLHF.

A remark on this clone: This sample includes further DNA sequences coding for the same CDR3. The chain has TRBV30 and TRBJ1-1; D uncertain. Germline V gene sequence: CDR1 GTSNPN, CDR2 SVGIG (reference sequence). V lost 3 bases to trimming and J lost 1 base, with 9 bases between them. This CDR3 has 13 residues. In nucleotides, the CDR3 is TGTGCCTGGAGCCGAGGACCGAACACTGAAGCTTTCTTT. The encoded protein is CAWSRGPNTEAFF.

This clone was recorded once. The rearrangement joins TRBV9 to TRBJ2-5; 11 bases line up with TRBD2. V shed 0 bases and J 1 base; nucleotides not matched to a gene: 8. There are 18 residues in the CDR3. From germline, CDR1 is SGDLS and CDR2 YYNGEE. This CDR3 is CASSVGRSGTSGQETQYF. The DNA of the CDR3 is TGTGCCAGCAGCGTAGGAAGGTCCGGGACTAGCGGCCAAGAGACCCAGTACTTC.

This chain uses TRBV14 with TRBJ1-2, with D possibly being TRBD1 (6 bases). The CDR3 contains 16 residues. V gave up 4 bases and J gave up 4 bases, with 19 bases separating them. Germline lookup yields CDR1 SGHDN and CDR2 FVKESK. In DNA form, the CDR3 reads TGTGCCAGCAGCCGAGGGGGAACGGTCTTCCTCTATGGCTACACCTTC. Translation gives CASSRGGTVFLYGYTF.

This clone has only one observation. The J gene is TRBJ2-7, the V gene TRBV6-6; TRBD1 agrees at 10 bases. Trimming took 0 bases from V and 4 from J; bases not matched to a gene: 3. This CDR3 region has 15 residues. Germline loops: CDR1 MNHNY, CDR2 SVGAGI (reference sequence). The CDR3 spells CASSYSGTGEYEQYF. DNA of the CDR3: TGTGCCAGCAGTTACTCGGGGACAGGGGAGTACGAGCAGTACTTC.

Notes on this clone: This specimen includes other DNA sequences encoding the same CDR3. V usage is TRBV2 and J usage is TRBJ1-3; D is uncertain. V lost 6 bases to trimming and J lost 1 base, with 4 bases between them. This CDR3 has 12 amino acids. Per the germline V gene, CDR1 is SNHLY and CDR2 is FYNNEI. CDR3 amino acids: CASRLSGNTIYF. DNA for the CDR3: TGTGCCAGCAGACTTTCTGGAAACACCATATATTTT.

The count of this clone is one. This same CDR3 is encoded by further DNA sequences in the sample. The CDR3 nucleotides read TGTGCCAGCAGCTTGGTGGGTTATGGCTACACCTTC. Translation gives CASSLVGYGYTF. The chain combines TRBV7-2 with TRBJ1-2, with no clear D. This CDR3 is 12 amino acids long. Trimming stripped 3 bases from V and 5 bases from J, with 7 bases between. Germline V CDR1 and CDR2: SGHTA, FQGNSA. The variable domain in full, with the rest retrieved from reference TRBV7-2 and TRBJ1-2, is GAGVSQSPSNKVTEKGKDVELRCDPISGHTALYWYRQSLGQGLEFLIYFQGNSAPDKSGLPSDRFSAERTGGSVSTLTIQRTQQEDSAVYLCASSLVGYGYTFGSGTRLTVV.